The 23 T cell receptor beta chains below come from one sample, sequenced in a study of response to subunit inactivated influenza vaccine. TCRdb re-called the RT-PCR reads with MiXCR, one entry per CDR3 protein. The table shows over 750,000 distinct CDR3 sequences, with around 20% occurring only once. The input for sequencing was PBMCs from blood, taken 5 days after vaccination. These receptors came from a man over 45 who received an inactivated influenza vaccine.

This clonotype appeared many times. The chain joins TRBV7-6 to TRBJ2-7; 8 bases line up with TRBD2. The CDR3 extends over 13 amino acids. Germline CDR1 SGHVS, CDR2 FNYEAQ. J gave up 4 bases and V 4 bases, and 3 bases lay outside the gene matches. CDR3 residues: CASSWERGYEQYF. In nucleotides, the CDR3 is TGTGCCAGCAGCTGGGAGCGGGGGTACGAGCAGTACTTC.

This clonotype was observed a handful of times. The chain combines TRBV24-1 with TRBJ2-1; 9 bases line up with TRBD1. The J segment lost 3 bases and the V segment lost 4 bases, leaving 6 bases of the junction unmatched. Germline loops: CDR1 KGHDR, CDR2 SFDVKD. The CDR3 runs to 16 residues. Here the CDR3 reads CATSDRGQGIYNEQFF. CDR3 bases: TGTGCCACCAGTGACCGAGGACAGGGGATCTACAATGAGCAGTTCTTC.

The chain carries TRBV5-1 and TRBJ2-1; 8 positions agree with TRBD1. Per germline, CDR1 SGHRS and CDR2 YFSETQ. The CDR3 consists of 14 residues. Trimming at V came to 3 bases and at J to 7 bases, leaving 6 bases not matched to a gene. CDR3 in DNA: TGCGCCAGCAGCTCCGGACAGGGAACGAATGAGCAGTTCTTC. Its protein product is CASSSGQGTNEQFF.

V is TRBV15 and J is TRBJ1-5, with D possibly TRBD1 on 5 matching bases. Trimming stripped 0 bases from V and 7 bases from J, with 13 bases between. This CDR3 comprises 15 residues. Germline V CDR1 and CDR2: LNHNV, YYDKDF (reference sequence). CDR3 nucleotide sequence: TGTGCCACCAGCAGAGATGTCAGGGTGGGGCAGCCCCAGCATTTT. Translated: CATSRDVRVGQPQHF.

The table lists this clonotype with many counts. CDR3 sequence (DNA): TGTGCCATCAGTGAGTTGGGGAAAACTGGGGCCAACGTCCTGACTTTC. It yields the protein CAISELGKTGANVLTF. The chain links TRBV10-3 to TRBJ2-6; D not resolved. The CDR3 length is 16 residues. The germline gives CDR1 ENHRY, CDR2 SYGVKD. V dropped 1 base and J dropped 2 bases, with 9 bases sitting between them.

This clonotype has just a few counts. The CDR3 DNA follows: TGCGCCAGCAGCCAAACTACAGGGGGCTACGAGCAGTACTTC. Amino acids: CASSQTTGGYEQYF. The chain combines TRBV4-3 with TRBJ2-7; 8 nucleotides align to TRBD1. Germline assignment: CDR1 LGHNA and CDR2 YSLEER. CDR3 length: 14 residues. The V gene end was trimmed by 2 bases and the J gene end by 3 bases; junction bases not matched to a gene: 3.

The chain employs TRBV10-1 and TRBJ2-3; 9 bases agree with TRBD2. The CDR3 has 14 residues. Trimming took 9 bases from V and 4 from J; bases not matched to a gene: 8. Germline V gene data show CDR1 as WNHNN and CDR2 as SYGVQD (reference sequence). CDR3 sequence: CASGERGVADTQYF. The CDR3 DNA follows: TGCGCCAGTGGCGAGCGGGGGGTTGCAGATACGCAGTATTTT.

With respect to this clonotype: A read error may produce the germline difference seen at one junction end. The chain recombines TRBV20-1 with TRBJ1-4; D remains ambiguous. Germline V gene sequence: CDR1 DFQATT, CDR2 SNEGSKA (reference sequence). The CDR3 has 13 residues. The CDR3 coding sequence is TGCAGTGCTGGAGAGAGCACACTGGAAAAACTGTTTTTT. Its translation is CSAGESTLEKLFF.

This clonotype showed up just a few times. In DNA, the CDR3 is TGTGCCATCAGAGGACAGGGGTTGGGAAACACCATATATTTT. This encodes CAIRGQGLGNTIYF. This chain uses TRBV10-3 with TRBJ1-3, with TRBD1 identical over 9 bases. The V gene end was trimmed by 6 bases and the J gene end by 4 bases; junction bases not matched to a gene: 4. Germline CDR1 is ENHRY and CDR2 is SYGVKD. The CDR3 sequence is 14 residues long.

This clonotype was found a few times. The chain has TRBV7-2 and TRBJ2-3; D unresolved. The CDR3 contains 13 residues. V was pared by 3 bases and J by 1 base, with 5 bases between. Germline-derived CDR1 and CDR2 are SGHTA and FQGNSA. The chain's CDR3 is CASSFQRTDTQYF. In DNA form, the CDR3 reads TGTGCCAGCAGCTTTCAGCGCACAGATACGCAGTATTTT.

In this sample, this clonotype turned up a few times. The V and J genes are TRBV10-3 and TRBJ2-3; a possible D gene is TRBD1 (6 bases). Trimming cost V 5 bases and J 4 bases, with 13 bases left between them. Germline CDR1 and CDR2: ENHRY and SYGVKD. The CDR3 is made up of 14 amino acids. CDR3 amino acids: CAISSRAGADTQYF. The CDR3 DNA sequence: TGTGCCATCAGTTCTAGGGCAGGGGCAGATACGCAGTATTTT.

CDR3 amino acids: CASSSPGQITDTQYF. The DNA for the CDR3 is TGTGCCAGCAGCTCACCGGGACAAATCACAGATACGCAGTATTTT. The chain uses TRBV5-4 and TRBJ2-3; weak D call: TRBD1 (6 bases). The CDR3 is 15 residues long. The germline V gene has CDR1 SGHNT and CDR2 YYREEE (reference sequence). The V end was cut by 3 bases, the J end by 2 bases, with 13 bases between.

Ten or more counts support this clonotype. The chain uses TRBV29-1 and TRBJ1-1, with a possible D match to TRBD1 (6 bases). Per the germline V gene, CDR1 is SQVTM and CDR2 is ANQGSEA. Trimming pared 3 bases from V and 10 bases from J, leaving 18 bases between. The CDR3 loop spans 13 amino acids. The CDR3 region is CSVEASSTGSAFF. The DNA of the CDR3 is TGCAGCGTTGAGGCTTCTTCGACAGGATCAGCTTTCTTT.

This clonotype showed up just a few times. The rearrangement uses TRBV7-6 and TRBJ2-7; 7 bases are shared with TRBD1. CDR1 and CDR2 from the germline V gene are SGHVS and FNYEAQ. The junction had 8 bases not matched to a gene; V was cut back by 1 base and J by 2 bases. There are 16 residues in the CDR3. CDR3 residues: CASSLVGQPNTYEQYF. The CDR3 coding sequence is TGTGCCAGCAGCTTAGTGGGACAGCCAAACACCTACGAGCAGTACTTC.

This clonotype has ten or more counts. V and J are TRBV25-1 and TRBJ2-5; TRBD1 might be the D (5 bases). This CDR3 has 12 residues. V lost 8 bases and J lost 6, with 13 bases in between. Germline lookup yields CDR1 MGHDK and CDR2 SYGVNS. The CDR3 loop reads CASGPDSKTQYF. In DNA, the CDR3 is TGTGCCAGCGGGCCCGACAGCAAGACCCAGTACTTC.

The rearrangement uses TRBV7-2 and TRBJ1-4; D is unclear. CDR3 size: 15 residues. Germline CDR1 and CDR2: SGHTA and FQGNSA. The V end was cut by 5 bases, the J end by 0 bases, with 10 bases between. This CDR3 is CASSSQSATNEKLFF. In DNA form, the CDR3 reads TGTGCCAGCAGCAGTCAGAGTGCAACTAATGAAAAACTGTTTTTT.

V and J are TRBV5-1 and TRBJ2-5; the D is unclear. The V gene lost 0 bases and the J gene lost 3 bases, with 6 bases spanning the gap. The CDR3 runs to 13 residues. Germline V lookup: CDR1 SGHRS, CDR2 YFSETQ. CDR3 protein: CASSLAMEETQYF. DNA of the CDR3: TGCGCCAGCAGCTTGGCGATGGAAGAGACCCAGTACTTC.

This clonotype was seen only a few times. DNA for the CDR3: TGTGCCAGCGGCCGAAGGGCTACCAATGAGCAGTTCTTC. Encoded protein: CASGRRATNEQFF. The V gene is TRBV7-2, the J gene TRBJ2-1; D is ambiguous. Germline V lookup: CDR1 SGHTA, CDR2 FQGNSA. The length of the CDR3 is 13 residues. Deletions cut 8 bases from V and 6 bases from J, with 14 bases between.

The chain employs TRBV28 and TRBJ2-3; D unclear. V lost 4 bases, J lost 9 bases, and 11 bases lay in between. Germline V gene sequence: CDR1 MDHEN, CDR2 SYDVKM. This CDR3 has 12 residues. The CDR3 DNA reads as TGTGCCAGCAGTTATCAAGAGTTAACGCAGTATTTT. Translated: CASSYQELTQYF.

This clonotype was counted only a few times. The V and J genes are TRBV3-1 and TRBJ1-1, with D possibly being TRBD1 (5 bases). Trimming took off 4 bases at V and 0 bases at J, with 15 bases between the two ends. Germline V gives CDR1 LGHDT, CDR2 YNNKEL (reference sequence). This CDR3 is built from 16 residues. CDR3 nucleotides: TGTGCCAGCAGCCCGGTGACAGTCGAGCTGAACACTGAAGCTTTCTTT. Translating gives CASSPVTVELNTEAFF.

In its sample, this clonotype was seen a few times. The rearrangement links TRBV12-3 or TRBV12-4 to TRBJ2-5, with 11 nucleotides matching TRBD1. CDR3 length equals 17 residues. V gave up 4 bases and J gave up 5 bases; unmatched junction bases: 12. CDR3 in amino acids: CASSSYKDRGLLETQYF. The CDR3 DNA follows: TGTGCCAGCAGTTCCTACAAGGACAGGGGGCTTTTGGAGACCCAGTACTTC.

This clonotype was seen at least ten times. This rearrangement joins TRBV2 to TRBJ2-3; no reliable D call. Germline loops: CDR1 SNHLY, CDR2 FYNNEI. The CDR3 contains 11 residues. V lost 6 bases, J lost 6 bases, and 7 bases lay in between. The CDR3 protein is CASSVADTQYF. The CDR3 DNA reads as TGTGCCAGCAGCGTAGCCGATACGCAGTATTTT.

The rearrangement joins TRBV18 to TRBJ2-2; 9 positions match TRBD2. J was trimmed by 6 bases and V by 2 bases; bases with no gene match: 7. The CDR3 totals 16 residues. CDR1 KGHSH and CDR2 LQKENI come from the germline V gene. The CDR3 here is CASSPEVAGVSGELFF. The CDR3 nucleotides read TGTGCCAGCTCACCAGAAGTAGCGGGAGTCTCCGGGGAGCTGTTTTTT.